This entry lists 14 T cell receptor beta chains sequenced from one sample in a study of cytomegalovirus exposure and HLA in healthy donors. PCR primers comprised 60 Vbeta and 13 Jbeta primers. Assay used: immunoSEQ multiplex PCR; TCRdb lists only in-frame clones, some missing. The sample shows 70,000 to 85,000 clones, approximately 57% of them seen only once. Material: PBMCs. The receptors were sampled from a man in his thirties or forties in good health and CMV-seropositive.

This chain links TRBV11-3 with TRBJ2-1; TRBD2 aligns across 10 bases. The CDR3 length is 18 residues. The V segment lost 1 base and the J segment 3 bases; nucleotides outside the gene matches: 9. Germline lookup yields CDR1 SGHNT and CDR2 YENEEA. Written as DNA, the CDR3 is TGTGCCAGCAGCTTAGTAGCGGGAGGCCCAACACGCTACAATGAGCAGTTCTTC. Its translation: CASSLVAGGPTRYNEQFF.

This clone was found a few times. The chain recombines TRBV13 with TRBJ2-7; 13 nucleotides agree with TRBD2. CDR1 is PRHDT, CDR2 FYEKMQ, per germline (reference sequence). Losses at the gene ends were 5 bases for V and 6 bases for J; bases not matched to a gene: 4. CDR3 length: 14 residues. This chain's CDR3 is CASSTSGGAFEQYF. DNA for the CDR3: TGTGCCAGCAGCACTAGCGGGGGGGCTTTCGAGCAGTACTTC.

The CDR3 protein is CASSLKSRSEAFF. The DNA for the CDR3 is TGTGCCAGCAGCTTAAAGTCGCGGAGTGAAGCTTTCTTT. This chain joins TRBV13 and TRBJ1-1; D is uncertain. This CDR3 has 13 residues. CDR1 and CDR2 from the germline V gene are PRHDT and FYEKMQ (reference sequence). Trimming stripped 2 bases from V and 7 bases from J, with 11 bases between.

This sequence joins TRBV6-1 and TRBJ1-1, with a possible D match to TRBD1 (6 bases). The CDR3 is 14 amino acids. Germline-derived CDR1 and CDR2 are MNHNS and SASEGT. Between the trimmed V and J ends, which lost 4 bases and 1 base, there was a span of 10 bases. CDR3 amino acids: CASSAMGQNTEAFF. The CDR3 DNA sequence: TGTGCCAGCAGTGCGATGGGACAGAACACTGAAGCTTTCTTT.

The chain joins TRBV27 to TRBJ2-1; 10 bases map to TRBD2. The V segment lost 5 bases and the J segment 5 bases; nucleotides outside the gene matches: 9. This CDR3 has 16 amino acids. Germline CDR1 is MNHEY and CDR2 is SMNVEV (reference sequence). The DNA for the CDR3 is TGTGCCAGCAGTCTGGCTAGCGGGGGCCGGAACAATGAGCAGTTCTTC. Its protein product is CASSLASGGRNNEQFF.

The chain employs TRBV10-3 and TRBJ2-7, with D possibly TRBD2 on 5 matching bases. From germline, CDR1 is ENHRY and CDR2 SYGVKD. The CDR3 totals 12 residues. V was pared by 8 bases and J by 0 bases, with 8 bases between. CDR3 bases: TGTGCCATCGCGGGTAGCTCCTACGAGCAGTACTTC. Amino acid sequence: CAIAGSSYEQYF.

There are a few counts of this clone. The V gene is TRBV5-4, the J gene TRBJ2-2; TRBD1 agrees at 9 bases. Germline assignment: CDR1 SGHNT and CDR2 YYREEE (reference sequence). The CDR3 covers 16 residues. V shed 4 bases and J 1 base; nucleotides not matched to a gene: 5. The CDR3 DNA is TGTGCCAGCAGCGCCGGGACAGGGCGGAACACCGGGGAGCTGTTTTTT. Amino acids: CASSAGTGRNTGELFF. Drawing the rest from reference TRBV5-4 and TRBJ2-2, the complete variable domain is ETGVTQSPTHLIKTRGQQVTLRCSSQSGHNTVSWYQQALGQGPQFIFQYYREEENGRGNFPPRFSGLQFPNYSSELNVNALELDDSALYLCASSAGTGRNTGELFFGEGSRLTVL.

This clone occurred a few times. The rearrangement joins TRBV28 to TRBJ2-7; D is possibly TRBD1 (5 bases). Between the trimmed V and J ends, which lost 7 bases and 9 bases, there was a span of 16 bases. The CDR3 contains 12 residues. The germline gives CDR1 MDHEN, CDR2 SYDVKM. CDR3 bases: TGTGCCAGCACCGCCGGAGCAGGGTGGCAGTACTTC. This translates into CASTAGAGWQYF. Full variable domain (rest looked up from reference TRBV28 and TRBJ2-7): DVKVTQSSRYLVKRTGEKVFLECVQDMDHENMFWYRQDPGLGLRLIYFSYDVKMKEKGDIPEGYSVSREKKERFSLILESASTNQTSMYLCASTAGAGWQYFGPGTRLTVT.

In nucleotides, the CDR3 is TGTGCCAGCAGCGTAGACAGGGACCAAGAGACCCAGTACTTC. This codes for CASSVDRDQETQYF. V is TRBV9 and J is TRBJ2-5, with D maybe TRBD1 (6 bases). Germline CDR1 and CDR2: SGDLS and YYNGEE. The CDR3 totals 14 residues. V gave up 0 bases and J gave up 0 bases, with 6 bases separating them.

This chain connects TRBV4-1 to TRBJ1-2; D is perhaps TRBD1 (6 bases). This CDR3 region has 16 residues. Per the germline V gene, CDR1 is MGHRA and CDR2 is YSYEKL. Trimming removed 1 base at V and 3 bases at J, with 15 bases between. The CDR3 DNA sequence: TGCGCCAGCAGCCAAGTTTTCAGGGGCGCGGACTATGGCTACACCTTC. Translation gives CASSQVFRGADYGYTF.

The chain carries TRBV28 and TRBJ2-5, with a tentative D call TRBD2 (6 bases). The CDR3 has 16 amino acids. Trimming stripped 2 bases from V and 5 bases from J, with 18 bases between. Per the germline V gene, CDR1 is MDHEN and CDR2 is SYDVKM. CDR3 sequence (DNA): TGTGCCAGCAGTTTAACCGTGGGAGCGGGTAAGGAGACCCAGTACTTC. Translation: CASSLTVGAGKETQYF.

The genes are TRBV18 and TRBJ1-5; D remains unclear. V was cut by 3 bases and J by 4 bases, with 13 bases left in between. Germline assignment: CDR1 KGHSH and CDR2 LQKENI. This CDR3 spans 15 amino acids. The CDR3 region has the DNA TGTGCCAGCTCACCTGAATCGGGAGGGAATCAGCCCCAGCATTTT. It is translated as CASSPESGGNQPQHF.

The chain is built from TRBV25-1 and TRBJ1-5, with D uncertain. Trimming took off 2 bases at V and 2 bases at J, with 16 bases between the two ends. This CDR3 comprises 17 residues. Germline V gene sequence: CDR1 MGHDK, CDR2 SYGVNS. The DNA for the CDR3 is TGTGCCAGCAGTGAAAAATCCTCTGGAGGCGGCAATCAGCCCCAGCATTTT. Its protein is CASSEKSSGGGNQPQHF.

The chain carries TRBV7-9 and TRBJ2-5; D is possibly TRBD2 (5 bases). CDR1 and CDR2 (germline): SEHNR, FQNEAQ (reference sequence). The CDR3 loop spans 14 amino acids. The V end was cut by 5 bases, the J end by 0 bases, with 10 bases between. The CDR3 sequence: CASSQAAYQETQYF. The CDR3, as DNA: TGTGCCAGCAGCCAAGCGGCGTACCAAGAGACCCAGTACTTC.